The clone carrying this TCR beta chain appeared a single time. Trimming cost V 1 base and J 5 bases, with 5 bases left between them. Germline-derived CDR1 and CDR2 are MNHNY and SVGAGI (reference sequence). The CDR3 contains 12 residues. The record originates from a study of blood T cell repertoires in COVID-19. Some clones are missing from TCRdb's copy, which holds only in-frame ones; the method was immunoSEQ multiplex PCR. The table includes under 450,000 clones, 75% to 90% detected once. The source of this sequence is a woman aged 50 to 60 who had recovered from COVID-19. The rearrangement links TRBV6-6 to TRBJ1-1, with D hard to call. Source material: PBMCs or T cells enriched from blood (not recorded which). CDR3 residues: CASSYLRTEAFF. CDR3 sequence (DNA): TGTGCCAGCAGTTACTTGCGGACTGAAGCTTTCTTT.